One and the same sample provided the 30 T cell receptor beta chains below, sequenced in a study of blood T cell repertoires in COVID-19. The assay was immunoSEQ multiplex PCR, and TCRdb's table has in-frame clones only and misses some. Among roughly 200,000 clones, approximately 81% were seen once, and the ten largest hold 15% to 20%. The sequenced sample consisted of peripheral blood. These TCRs come from an elderly woman with active or convalescent COVID-19.

The rearrangement links TRBV4-2 to TRBJ2-2, with 7 positions matching TRBD1. V gave up 1 base and J gave up 5 bases; unmatched junction bases: 7. The CDR3 is 16 amino acids. Germline loops: CDR1 LGHNA, CDR2 YNFKEQ. The CDR3, as DNA: TGTGCCAGCAGCCAAGCCAGGGGGAAGTTAACCGGGGAGCTGTTTTTT. This codes for CASSQARGKLTGELFF.

V and J are TRBV5-1 and TRBJ2-2; possibly TRBD2 for D (6 bases). The ends were cut back, 0 bases at V and 0 bases at J, with 6 bases in the middle. CDR1 is SGHRS and CDR2 is YFSETQ in the germline V gene. This CDR3 is 15 amino acids long. The CDR3 DNA sequence: TGCGCCAGCAGCTTGGCGGGGGCGAACACCGGGGAGCTGTTTTTT. Translation: CASSLAGANTGELFF. The complete variable domain, with remaining parts taken from reference TRBV5-1 and TRBJ2-2, reads KAGVTQTPRYLIKTRGQQVTLSCSPISGHRSVSWYQQTPGQGLQFLFEYFSETQRNKGNFPGRFSGRQFSNSRSEMNVSTLELGDSALYLCASSLAGANTGELFFGEGSRLTVL.

The chain employs TRBV7-2 and TRBJ2-7; 9 positions match TRBD2. With 6 bases clipped from V and 7 bases from J, the junction kept 10 bases outside the gene matches. The CDR3 loop spans 14 amino acids. Germline V CDR1 and CDR2: SGHTA, FQGNSA. The CDR3 region is CASSPAGGRREQYF. The CDR3 DNA reads TGTGCCAGCAGTCCAGCGGGAGGAAGGAGGGAGCAGTACTTC.

The chain couples TRBV5-5 to TRBJ2-5, with 7 bases matching TRBD2. Germline V gene sequence: CDR1 SGHKS, CDR2 YYEKEE (reference sequence). This CDR3 has 15 amino acids. Trimming cost V 1 base and J 5 bases; bases outside gene matches: 8. Here the CDR3 DNA reads TGTGCCAGCAGCTTGTCCAGCGGGACTACGGAGACCCAGTACTTC. It specifies CASSLSSGTTETQYF.

The sample holds one count of this clone. The chain has TRBV1 and TRBJ2-3; TRBD2 is the table's D call, not checked against the DNA. TRBV1 is flagged as a pseudogene. CDR3 length: 15 residues. The CDR3 reads CTSSRRPSGGDTQYF. Here the CDR3 DNA reads TGCACCAGCAGCCGACGGCCCTCGGGGGGGGATACGCAGTATTTT.

The chain employs TRBV18 and TRBJ2-3; 7 bases agree with TRBD2. In germline, CDR1 is KGHSH, CDR2 LQKENI. The CDR3 is 15 residues long. The V gene end was trimmed by 6 bases and the J gene end by 5 bases; junction bases not matched to a gene: 11. The CDR3 nucleotides read TGTGCCAGCTCGGGGAGGGGTAGACTCGGAGATACGCAGTATTTT. Translating gives CASSGRGRLGDTQYF.

The gene calls are TRBV5-1 and TRBJ2-7; 8 nucleotides line up with TRBD2. After removal of 4 bases from V and 7 bases from J, the junction contained 16 bases not matched to a gene. Germline V gives CDR1 SGHRS, CDR2 YFSETQ. CDR3 length: 16 residues. The CDR3 protein is CASSPVLAGSQGEQYF. CDR3 coding DNA: TGCGCCAGCAGCCCCGTTTTAGCGGGGTCTCAGGGAGAGCAGTACTTC.

As regards this clone: Because the CDR3's place on the DNA is in doubt, the DNA is left out and the CDR3 is given as listed by TCRdb. The genes are TRBV12-2 and TRBJ2-7; the DNA was not used to check the table's D call, TRBD2. TRBV12-2 corresponds to a pseudogene. The CDR3 length is 18 residues, termini included. Here the CDR3 reads CASRVGVGTSEGPYEQYF.

V and J are TRBV7-2 and TRBJ2-1; 8 nucleotides match TRBD2. The CDR3 totals 19 residues. Germline V gene sequence: CDR1 SGHTA, CDR2 FQGNSA. Losses at the gene ends were 2 bases for V and 0 bases for J; bases not matched to a gene: 12. CDR3 DNA sequence: TGTGCCAGCAGCTTACTGGGCGGAGCGGGGGTATTCTCCTACAATGAGCAGTTCTTC. This sequence encodes CASSLLGGAGVFSYNEQFF. Drawing the rest from reference TRBV7-2 and TRBJ2-1, the complete variable domain is GAGVSQSPSNKVTEKGKDVELRCDPISGHTALYWYRQSLGQGLEFLIYFQGNSAPDKSGLPSDRFSAERTGGSVSTLTIQRTQQEDSAVYLCASSLLGGAGVFSYNEQFFGPGTRLTVL.

The chain couples TRBV5-4 to TRBJ2-3; a possible D gene is TRBD2 (7 bases). The V gene lost 4 bases and the J gene lost 3 bases, with 15 bases spanning the gap. This CDR3 has 15 residues. Germline V gene data show CDR1 as SGHNT and CDR2 as YYREEE (reference sequence). The CDR3 DNA reads as TGTGCCAGCAGCCGCAAAGGGGGACTAACAGATACGCAGTATTTT. This gives the protein CASSRKGGLTDTQYF.

This sequence joins TRBV4-2 and TRBJ1-1, with 8 bases matching TRBD1. V lost 1 base and J lost 5; bases outside the gene matches: 6. This CDR3 is 15 amino acids long. Looked up from germline, CDR1 is LGHNA and CDR2 is YNFKEQ. The chain's CDR3 is CASSQGAGTGTEAFF. CDR3 in DNA: TGTGCCAGCAGCCAAGGGGCGGGGACAGGAACTGAAGCTTTCTTT.

V gene TRBV12-3 or TRBV12-4 combines with J gene TRBJ2-1; the match to TRBD1 covers 7 bases. The length of the CDR3 is 13 residues. Unmatched junction bases numbered 1, after V lost 4 bases and J lost 4 bases. In DNA form, the CDR3 reads TGTGCCAGCAGTTCGACAGGGTACAATGAGCAGTTCTTC. As protein: CASSSTGYNEQFF.

In DNA form, the CDR3 reads TGTGCCAGCAGTTACGGGACAGCCTCTGGGGCCAACGTCCTGACTTTC. It yields the protein CASSYGTASGANVLTF. The V gene is TRBV6-5, the J gene TRBJ2-6, with TRBD1 matching over 7 bases. The CDR3 has 16 residues. Germline CDR1 and CDR2: MNHEY and SVGAGI. The V segment lost 2 bases and the J segment 0 bases; nucleotides outside the gene matches: 1.

CDR3 loop: CASSQERWQTYEQYF. The CDR3, as DNA: TGCGCCAGCAGCCAAGAGCGCTGGCAGACTTACGAGCAGTACTTC. The chain recombines TRBV4-3 with TRBJ2-7; D not certain. CDR1 and CDR2 (germline): LGHNA, YSLEER. The V and J ends lost 0 bases and 4 bases respectively, with 13 bases between them. The CDR3 loop spans 15 amino acids.

The V call is TRBV6-2 or TRBV6-3, the J call TRBJ2-7; 10 nucleotides match TRBD2. The V gene's germline CDR1 is MNHEY and CDR2 SVGEGT. With 5 bases clipped from V and 3 bases from J, the junction kept 7 bases outside the gene matches. The CDR3 loop spans 15 amino acids. DNA for the CDR3: TGTGCCAGCAGTGCCTCTAGCGGGGGATTCTACGAGCAGTACTTC. Translation gives CASSASSGGFYEQYF.

The V and J genes are TRBV6-6 and TRBJ1-5; 11 nucleotides agree with TRBD1. The V gene's germline CDR1 is MNHNY and CDR2 SVGAGI (reference sequence). J gave up 9 bases and V 5 bases, and 9 bases lay outside the gene matches. The CDR3 is made up of 15 amino acids. CDR3 sequence (DNA): TGTGCCAGCAGTCAGTGGACAGGGGGCCTTCGGCCCCAGCATTTT. This translates into CASSQWTGGLRPQHF.

The V gene is TRBV28, the J gene TRBJ1-2; no clear D gene. The CDR3 has 13 amino acids. Trimming cost V 3 bases and J 5 bases, with 10 bases left between them. The germline V gene has CDR1 MDHEN and CDR2 SYDVKM. DNA for the CDR3: TGTGCCAGCAGTTTTCCGGCGGTTTATGGCTACACCTTC. It encodes CASSFPAVYGYTF.

The chain employs TRBV19 and TRBJ2-5, with 11 bases aligning to TRBD2. Germline V gives CDR1 LNHDA, CDR2 SQIVND (reference sequence). Losses at the gene ends were 4 bases for V and 8 bases for J; bases not matched to a gene: 9. The CDR3 is 15 residues long. The chain's CDR3 is CASSTMTSGIETQYF. The CDR3 nucleotides are TGTGCCAGTAGTACAATGACTAGCGGGATTGAAACCCAGTACTTC.

The sample holds one count of this clone. J is TRBJ2-7 and V is TRBV2; no clear D gene. Looked up from germline, CDR1 is SNHLY and CDR2 is FYNNEI. V was clipped by 4 bases and J by 0 bases, with 4 bases between them. This CDR3 spans 12 amino acids. The CDR3 region has the DNA TGTGCCAGCAGTGCCAGCTCCTACGAGCAGTACTTC. It codes for CASSASSYEQYF.

This chain links TRBV9 with TRBJ1-6, with no clear D. With 4 bases removed from V and 10 bases from J, the gap between germline ends came to 15 bases. This CDR3 has 14 residues. Germline assignment: CDR1 SGDLS and CDR2 YYNGEE. CDR3 sequence (DNA): TGTGCCAGCAGCCCGTCCGGGAGGTCCTCACCCCTCCACTTT. Residues: CASSPSGRSSPLHF.

This chain joins TRBV18 and TRBJ1-2; 7 bases agree with TRBD1. V gave up 3 bases and J gave up 8 bases; unmatched junction bases: 12. Germline V gene sequence: CDR1 KGHSH, CDR2 LQKENI. This CDR3 region has 15 residues. CDR3 nucleotide sequence: TGTGCCAGCTCACCCCGCGAGGGGGACAGTGGGGGCTACACCTTC. This codes for CASSPREGDSGGYTF. Full variable domain (outside the CDR3, taken from reference TRBV18 and TRBJ1-2): NAGVMQNPRHLVRRRGQEARLRCSPMKGHSHVYWYRQLPEEGLKFMVYLQKENIIDESGMPKERFSAEFPKEGPSILRIQQVVRGDSAAYFCASSPREGDSGGYTFGSGTRLTVV.

The chain couples TRBV28 to TRBJ1-2; D unresolved. Trimming shortened V by 8 bases and J by 6 bases, and 19 bases separated the two germline ends. This CDR3 has 14 amino acids. Germline CDR1 MDHEN, CDR2 SYDVKM. Here the CDR3 reads CASGLSLNTHGYTF. In DNA form, the CDR3 reads TGTGCCAGCGGGCTCAGTTTGAACACTCATGGCTACACCTTC.

CDR3 protein: CASSLPRNTEAFF. DNA of the CDR3: TGTGCCAGCAGCCTACCGAGGAACACTGAAGCTTTCTTT. The chain uses TRBV7-2 and TRBJ1-1; D not certain. V was clipped by 5 bases and J by 1 base, with 8 bases between them. CDR3 length equals 13 residues. Germline CDR1 is SGHTA and CDR2 is FQGNSA.

This chain connects TRBV6-5 to TRBJ1-2; D is unclear. The CDR3 sequence is 15 residues long. CDR1 is MNHEY, CDR2 SVGAGI, per germline. The germline V and J ends were trimmed by 6 bases and 4 bases, with 18 bases remaining between them. CDR3 sequence reads: CASRVDPEGFYGYTF. DNA of the CDR3: TGTGCCAGCAGAGTGGACCCAGAGGGCTTCTATGGCTACACCTTC.

The DNA of the CDR3 is TGTGCCAGCAGCTTTATCGGGACAGGCGCCCAAGCTTTCTTT. It codes for CASSFIGTGAQAFF. The chain uses TRBV7-9 and TRBJ1-1; 8 bases agree with TRBD1. From germline, CDR1 is SEHNR and CDR2 FQNEAQ (reference sequence). V trimming: 3 bases; J trimming: 9 bases; junction bases outside the gene matches: 9. This CDR3 is 14 amino acids long.

CDR3 bases: TGTGCCAGCAGTGATACAGGCGCAACTAATGAAAAACTGTTTTTT. Protein product: CASSDTGATNEKLFF. The chain links TRBV6-1 to TRBJ1-4; D perhaps matches TRBD1 (5 bases). This CDR3 is built from 15 residues. Trimming took 3 bases from V and 0 from J, leaving 8 bases between them. Germline values: CDR1 MNHNS, CDR2 SASEGT.

The rearrangement uses TRBV9 and TRBJ2-3, with TRBD2 matching over 10 bases. Germline V CDR1 and CDR2: SGDLS, YYNGEE. J lost 0 bases, V lost 0 bases, and 7 bases had no gene match. There are 18 residues in the CDR3. In DNA form, the CDR3 reads TGTGCCAGCAGCGTAGGATCGATAGCGGGGGGAAGCACAGATACGCAGTATTTT. Its translation: CASSVGSIAGGSTDTQYF. Full variable domain (missing parts from reference TRBV9 and TRBJ2-3): DSGVTQTPKHLITATGQRVTLRCSPRSGDLSVYWYQQSLDQGLQFLIQYYNGEERAKGNILERFSAQQFPDLHSELNLSSLELGDSALYFCASSVGSIAGGSTDTQYFGPGTRLTVL.

V gene TRBV18 combines with J gene TRBJ2-3; 9 bases align to TRBD2. The germline V gene encodes CDR1 KGHSH and CDR2 LQKENI. This CDR3 is built from 16 residues. V lost 2 bases and J lost 3; bases outside the gene matches: 6. For the CDR3, the DNA is TGTGCCAGCTCACCATTCATCGGACTAGCGACAGATACGCAGTATTTT. Encoded protein: CASSPFIGLATDTQYF.

The chain links TRBV11-1 to TRBJ2-7; TRBD1 matches 7 bases. The CDR3 extends over 15 amino acids. The germline gives CDR1 SGHAT, CDR2 FQDESV (reference sequence). V shed 3 bases and J 4 bases; nucleotides not matched to a gene: 9. The CDR3, as DNA: TGTGCCAGCAGCTTTTTAACAGGGGAGAAGTACGAGCAGTACTTC. It yields the protein CASSFLTGEKYEQYF.

This chain links TRBV19 with TRBJ1-5; 8 nucleotides align to TRBD1. This CDR3 is 15 amino acids long. The junction had 2 bases not matched to a gene; V was cut back by 4 bases and J by 0 bases. Germline V lookup: CDR1 LNHDA, CDR2 SQIVND (reference sequence). The DNA of the CDR3 is TGTGCCAGTAGTACCAGGGGGCTTAGCAATCAGCCCCAGCATTTT. Its protein product is CASSTRGLSNQPQHF.